The 9 T cell receptor beta chains in this list originate from one sample, sequenced in a study of spatial heterogeneity in lung cancer. Study-level results: Tumor mutation counts were tracked by expanded intratumoral alpha and beta TCR counts.

The time point: sample taken at primary tumor resection. For these TCRs, the target antigens are not known. In TCRdb, the 5' RACE reads were re-called with MiXCR into one record per CDR3 protein. The sample has roughly 3,300 distinct CDR3 sequences; approximately 5% are singletons. The sample here was lung tumor tissue, taken at surgery. These receptors came from a female donor with early-stage non-small cell lung cancer.

This clonotype is classed as medium-sized. The chain recombines TRBV29-1 with TRBJ2-6, with D perhaps given as TRBD1 or TRBD2 (5 bases each). This CDR3 has 15 residues. Germline CDR1 SQVTM, CDR2 ANQGSEA. The V end was cut by 7 bases, the J end by 4 bases, with 17 bases between. CDR3 sequence: CSALNTGLGANVLTF. CDR3 bases: TGCAGCGCACTCAACACGGGGCTGGGGGCCAACGTCCTGACTTTC.

Relative to its sample, this clonotype is medium-sized. The CDR3: CASSLRDRGRNTQYF. CDR3 nucleotide sequence: TGTGCCAGCAGTTTAAGGGACAGGGGTCGTAATACGCAGTATTTT. The chain uses TRBV28 and TRBJ2-3, with 10 bases that match TRBD1. The V gene end was trimmed by 2 bases and the J gene end by 7 bases; junction bases not matched to a gene: 6. Germline CDR1 MDHEN, CDR2 SYDVKM. This CDR3 has 15 amino acids. The full variable domain, with the rest looked up from reference TRBV28 and TRBJ2-3, is DVKVTQSSRYLVKRTGEKVFLECVQDMDHENMFWYRQDPGLGLRLIYFSYDVKMKEKGDIPEGYSVSREKKERFSLILESASTNQTSMYLCASSLRDRGRNTQYFGPGTRLTVL.

This clonotype ranks as medium-sized. This sequence joins TRBV5-1 and TRBJ2-7; the match to TRBD2 covers 9 bases. CDR3 length: 15 residues. Trimming removed 4 bases from V and 7 bases from J; junction bases left unmatched: 12. Germline assignment: CDR1 SGHRS and CDR2 YFSETQ. The CDR3 sequence: CASSESGTSPWEQYF. CDR3 DNA: TGCGCCAGCAGCGAATCCGGGACTAGCCCCTGGGAGCAGTACTTC. Drawing the rest from reference TRBV5-1 and TRBJ2-7, the complete variable domain is KAGVTQTPRYLIKTRGQQVTLSCSPISGHRSVSWYQQTPGQGLQFLFEYFSETQRNKGNFPGRFSGRQFSNSRSEMNVSTLELGDSALYLCASSESGTSPWEQYFGPGTRLTVT.

This clonotype is medium-sized (0.01 to 0.1%) by share. The chain has TRBV20-1 and TRBJ2-3, with 9 bases lining up with TRBD2. Germline V gives CDR1 DFQATT, CDR2 SNEGSKA (reference sequence). CDR3 length: 14 amino acids. Losses at the gene ends were 6 bases for V and 4 bases for J; bases not matched to a gene: 8. CDR3 DNA: TGCAGTGCCCAAAGCGGGGGGCCGGCAGATACGCAGTATTTT. Amino acid sequence: CSAQSGGPADTQYF.

The chain carries TRBV13 and TRBJ2-1; possible D gene TRBD2, 6 bases. Trimming cost V 5 bases and J 5 bases, with 13 bases left between them. The CDR3 sequence is 14 residues long. The germline gives CDR1 PRHDT, CDR2 FYEKMQ (reference sequence). CDR3: CASSGRDFNNEQFF. The CDR3 DNA reads TGTGCCAGCAGCGGCCGGGACTTTAACAATGAGCAGTTCTTC.

This clonotype was detected many times. V is TRBV5-1 and J is TRBJ1-2; 7 positions match TRBD1. CDR1 and CDR2 from the germline V gene are SGHRS and YFSETQ. The CDR3 extends over 15 amino acids. J gave up 6 bases and V 0 bases, and 8 bases lay outside the gene matches. The CDR3 DNA sequence: TGCGCCAGCAGCTTGGGAGGACAGGTCGTGGATGGCTACACCTTC. Translating it yields CASSLGGQVVDGYTF.

This clonotype was counted between two and nine times. This chain joins TRBV5-1 and TRBJ2-7; 7 bases agree with TRBD2. CDR1 and CDR2 (germline): SGHRS, YFSETQ. The CDR3 loop spans 16 amino acids. J was trimmed by 3 bases and V by 3 bases; bases with no gene match: 12. CDR3 coding DNA: TGCGCCAGCAGCTCCCCGGAGGGAGGGATCCTCTACGAGCAGTACTTC. Protein: CASSSPEGGILYEQYF.

This clonotype is large (0.1 to 1%). The chain employs TRBV5-1 and TRBJ2-3; 8 positions agree with TRBD2. The CDR3 has 16 amino acids. Trimming removed 3 bases from V and 4 bases from J; junction bases left unmatched: 10. CDR1 is SGHRS and CDR2 is YFSETQ in the germline V gene. The CDR3 reads CASSWGTSGASDTQYF. CDR3 bases: TGCGCCAGCAGCTGGGGGACTAGTGGAGCGTCAGATACGCAGTATTTT.

This clonotype counts as medium-sized. The chain is built from TRBV7-3 and TRBJ2-1; D remains ambiguous. The germline V gene encodes CDR1 SGHTA and CDR2 FQGTGA. Trimming cost V 6 bases and J 0 bases, with 12 bases left between them. This CDR3 has 15 residues. The DNA for the CDR3 is TGTGCCAGCAGTCCGGCCCCGAGCTCCTACAATGAGCAGTTCTTC. Its translation is CASSPAPSSYNEQFF.